This TCR beta chain was sequenced for a study of T cells expressing NK-cell markers. Study-wide background: The study drew TCR beta repertoires from sorted CD3+CD56+NKG2C+, CD3+CD56+NKG2C- and CD3+CD56-NKG2C+ T cells. Study-wide results and limits: Also leading the CD3+CD56-NKG2C+ fraction in a few donors were these clonotypes. A range of about 1.0-7.0% of CD8+ T cells consisted of dominant NKG2C+ clonotypes in roughly 6 donors.

Production of TCR beta cDNA relied on 5'RACE template switching with UMIs. TCRdb re-called the 5' RACE reads; every CDR3 protein appears as one record, without DNA. The ten top clones account for about 10%, within a sample of 400,000 or so distinct CDR3 sequences. This CDR3 contains 12 residues. Germline assignment: CDR1 SQVTM and CDR2 ANQGSEA. A remark on this clonotype: The antigen remains undetermined.

V gene TRBV29-1 combines with J gene TRBJ1-1. The sequenced sample consisted of blood T cells: a sorted CD56 or NKG2C T cell subset, CD4+ or CD8+ T cells, or bulk PBMC T cells (not recorded which). The clonotype originates from a woman aged 45-59 years in good health. CDR3 sequence: CSVEWQGGEAFF.